This T cell receptor beta chain comes out of a study of CD8+CD57+ T cells in acquired aplastic anemia. Study as a whole: Recorded DNA amounts for sorted CD4+ and CD8+ cells had an average of about 3 ug.

This clonotype was detected ten times or more. CDR3 and TCR beta VDJ profiling relied on a genomic DNA template. Using its own MiXCR run on the reads, TCRdb lists one record per CDR3 protein. The data hold 450,000 to 550,000 distinct CDR3 sequences, with 25% to 40% observed a single time. Sequenced patients had shown CD8+CD57+ cell expansion by flow cytometry. Specimen: sorted CD4+, CD8+, or CD8+CD57+ T cells (not recorded which) from PBMCs. The TCR sequence derives from a human donor with aplastic anemia.

The CDR3 DNA reads as TGTGCCACCAGCAGGACGCGGGGAGGGAAGAACACTGAAGCTTTCTTT. The encoded protein is CATSRTRGGKNTEAFF. The chain employs TRBV15 and TRBJ1-1; no clear D. The germline V and J ends were trimmed by 3 bases and 1 base, with 15 bases remaining between them. Per germline, CDR1 LNHNV and CDR2 YYDKDF (reference sequence). The length of the CDR3 is 16 residues.